The 2 T cell receptor beta chains below all came from one sample that was sequenced in a study of CD8+CD57+ T cells in acquired aplastic anemia. Sequencing involved patients with CD8+CD57+ cell expansion previously shown by flow cytometry. Researchers used genomic DNA as the template to profile TCR beta VDJ and CDR3. TCRdb independently ran MiXCR on the reads; one entry per CDR3 protein. The sample includes some 150,000 distinct CDR3 sequences, about two thirds of them seen just once. Sequenced sample: sorted CD4+, CD8+, or CD8+CD57+ T cells (not recorded which) from PBMCs. These receptors originate from a human donor with aplastic anemia.

This sequence joins TRBV20-1 and TRBJ1-6, with a weak D call TRBD1 (6 bases). CDR1 is DFQATT, CDR2 SNEGSKA, per germline (reference sequence). This CDR3 is 15 amino acids long. V lost 0 bases to trimming and J lost 9 bases, with 15 bases between them. The CDR3, as DNA: TGCAGTGCTAGAGACCCACAGGGCCAAAGTTCACCCCTCCACTTT. As protein: CSARDPQGQSSPLHF.

The sample holds a few counts of this clonotype. The CDR3 is CASSVGAAGEIEQYF. The CDR3 bases are TGCGCCAGCAGTGTGGGGGCGGCGGGAGAAATCGAGCAGTACTTC. V usage is TRBV10-1 and J usage is TRBJ2-7, with TRBD2 as a possible D gene (7 bases). Germline V gene lookup returns CDR1 WNHNN and CDR2 SYGVQD (reference sequence). V was pared by 4 bases and J by 6 bases, with 19 bases between. CDR3 size: 15 residues.